Below, 26 T cell receptor beta chains from the same sample are listed, as sequenced in a study of cytomegalovirus exposure and HLA in healthy donors. It was with 60 Vbeta and 13 Jbeta primers that the PCR ran. Measured with immunoSEQ multiplex PCR; TCRdb has only the in-frame clones, and not every one. The data show 80,000 to 100,000 clones, approximately 80% seen once. The source material was PBMCs. These receptor sequences come from a human donor in good health.

The chain's CDR3 is CAWSLASGRNNEQFF. The CDR3 nucleotides read TGTGCCTGGAGTTTGGCTAGCGGGAGGAACAATGAGCAGTTCTTC. The J gene is TRBJ2-1, the V gene TRBV30, with 11 bases aligning to TRBD2. The germline V gene has CDR1 GTSNPN and CDR2 SVGIG (reference sequence). V dropped 2 bases and J dropped 5; count of bases not matched to a gene: 5. The CDR3 is 15 residues long.

The rearrangement uses TRBV7-2 and TRBJ2-7, with 12 bases that match TRBD2. The CDR3 consists of 16 residues. The ends lost 5 bases at V and 6 bases at J; junction bases unmatched: 11. Germline values: CDR1 SGHTA, CDR2 FQGNSA. The CDR3 nucleotides are TGTGCCAGCAGCCTCGCCGCTAGCGGGAGGGCCTCCGAGCAGTACTTC. Its protein is CASSLAASGRASEQYF.

This clone has only a few counts. The chain combines TRBV28 with TRBJ1-5; D is uncertain. Germline lookup yields CDR1 MDHEN and CDR2 SYDVKM. The CDR3 contains 15 residues. V dropped 4 bases and J dropped 4 bases, with 14 bases sitting between them. The CDR3 spells CASSSTGDNNQPQHF. CDR3 bases: TGTGCCAGCAGTTCTACGGGAGACAATAATCAGCCCCAGCATTTT.

The rearrangement links TRBV9 to TRBJ2-1; TRBD2 agrees at 10 bases. This CDR3 comprises 16 residues. V lost 1 base, J lost 7 bases, and 8 bases stayed unmatched. Per germline, CDR1 SGDLS and CDR2 YYNGEE. This CDR3 is CASSVTTSGISNEQFF. Here the CDR3 DNA reads TGTGCCAGCAGCGTAACCACTAGCGGGATTAGTAATGAGCAGTTCTTC.

CDR3 DNA: TGTGCCAGCAGTTCACAGGGCCCCAGAGCTAATGAAAAACTGTTTTTT. Translated: CASSSQGPRANEKLFF. The chain has TRBV27 and TRBJ1-4; D perhaps matches TRBD1 (6 bases). The V and J ends lost 4 bases and 3 bases respectively, with 15 bases between them. CDR1 MNHEY and CDR2 SMNVEV come from the germline V gene (reference sequence). The CDR3 runs 16 residues.

The chain has TRBV5-4 and TRBJ1-1, with D hard to call. The length of the CDR3 is 12 residues. V was pared by 0 bases and J by 7 bases, with 7 bases between. Germline values: CDR1 SGHNT, CDR2 YYREEE (reference sequence). The CDR3 nucleotides are TGTGCCAGCAGCTTGGGGGCAGGTGAAGCTTTCTTT. Its translation is CASSLGAGEAFF.

This chain joins TRBV7-9 and TRBJ1-1, with D unclear. The CDR3 loop spans 12 amino acids. V lost 6 bases, J lost 4 bases, and 9 bases lay in between. The germline gives CDR1 SEHNR, CDR2 FQNEAQ (reference sequence). CDR3 protein: CASRFAGTEAFF. CDR3 DNA: TGTGCCAGCAGGTTCGCCGGCACTGAAGCTTTCTTT.

The gene calls are TRBV9 and TRBJ2-2, with D maybe TRBD2 (6 bases). Germline V gene data show CDR1 as SGDLS and CDR2 as YYNGEE. The CDR3 consists of 13 residues. Between the trimmed V and J ends, which lost 0 bases and 7 bases, there was a span of 7 bases. CDR3 nucleotide sequence: TGTGCCAGCAGCGTAGACGGGGGCGGGGAGCTGTTTTTT. It codes for CASSVDGGGELFF.

CDR3 bases: TGTGCCAGCAGCTTAGTCTTCTCAGGGGGCTCTGGAAACACCATATATTTT. Translation: CASSLVFSGGSGNTIYF. V is TRBV7-6 and J is TRBJ1-3; 7 bases map to TRBD1. The CDR3 has 17 amino acids. V lost 1 base and J lost 0; bases outside the gene matches: 6. Germline lookup yields CDR1 SGHVS and CDR2 FNYEAQ. Variable domain in full (rest from reference TRBV7-6 and TRBJ1-3): GAGVSQSPRYKVTKRGQDVALRCDPISGHVSLYWYRQALGQGPEFLTYFNYEAQQDKSGLPNDRFSAERPEGSISTLTIQRTEQRDSAMYRCASSLVFSGGSGNTIYFGEGSWLTVV.

This clone was picked up one time. The CDR3 is CASSQGGTSGTDTQYF. CDR3 coding DNA: TGTGCCAGCAGCCAGGGGGGGACTAGCGGCACAGATACGCAGTATTTT. The rearrangement uses TRBV11-3 and TRBJ2-3, with 10 nucleotides matching TRBD2. The J segment lost 1 base and the V segment lost 5 bases, leaving 6 bases of the junction unmatched. Germline V gene lookup returns CDR1 SGHNT and CDR2 YENEEA. The CDR3 extends over 16 amino acids. The variable domain in full, with the rest retrieved from reference TRBV11-3 and TRBJ2-3, is EAGVVQSPRYKIIEKKQPVAFWCNPISGHNTLYWYLQNLGQGPELLIRYENEEAVDDSQLPKDRFSAERLKGVDSTLKIQPAELGDSAVYLCASSQGGTSGTDTQYFGPGTRLTVL.

V and J are TRBV27 and TRBJ2-3; 8 nucleotides agree with TRBD2. V lost 6 bases, J lost 5 bases, and 4 bases stayed unmatched. Germline V gives CDR1 MNHEY, CDR2 SMNVEV (reference sequence). The CDR3 is 13 residues long. CDR3 loop: CASRGSGRDTQYF. DNA of the CDR3: TGTGCCAGCAGGGGGAGCGGGAGAGATACGCAGTATTTT.

V is TRBV7-8 and J is TRBJ2-1; 10 bases fit TRBD2. This CDR3 has 15 amino acids. Germline V gene sequence: CDR1 SGHVS, CDR2 FQNEAQ. Germline trimming cut 5 bases from V and 7 bases from J; bases unmatched to any gene: 8. CDR3 sequence reads: CASSVTLAGSNEQFF. In DNA form, the CDR3 reads TGTGCCAGCAGCGTCACACTAGCGGGGTCGAATGAGCAGTTCTTC.

This clone was picked up a small number of times. The gene calls are TRBV5-6 and TRBJ1-1; D remains ambiguous. The CDR3 length is 13 residues. Trimming shortened V by 2 bases and J by 1 base, and 6 bases separated the two germline ends. Germline-derived CDR1 and CDR2 are SGHDT and YYEEEE. The CDR3 here is CASSFVRNTEAFF. Written as DNA, the CDR3 is TGTGCCAGCAGCTTTGTTAGGAACACTGAAGCTTTCTTT.

This clone was counted between two and nine times. The rearrangement uses TRBV5-4 and TRBJ2-3; 13 nucleotides line up with TRBD2. V gave up 4 bases and J gave up 5 bases; unmatched junction bases: 7. The germline CDR1 and CDR2 sequences are SGHNT and YYREEE (reference sequence). The CDR3 extends over 16 amino acids. CDR3 protein: CASSRTSGRVGDTQYF. The DNA of the CDR3 is TGTGCCAGCAGCCGGACTAGCGGGAGAGTTGGAGATACGCAGTATTTT.

This sequence joins TRBV5-8 and TRBJ2-2; 10 nucleotides match TRBD1. Germline V gene sequence: CDR1 SGHTS, CDR2 YDEGEE. Trimming removed 5 bases from V and 3 bases from J; junction bases left unmatched: 13. The CDR3 runs to 18 residues. CDR3 in amino acids: CASRTMRGDRGYTGELFF. The CDR3 nucleotides are TGTGCCAGCAGGACAATGCGGGGGGACAGGGGATACACCGGGGAGCTGTTTTTT.

This clone was counted a single time. This chain connects TRBV5-8 to TRBJ1-2, with 7 bases fitting TRBD1. Per the germline V gene, CDR1 is SGHTS and CDR2 is YDEGEE. The V gene end was trimmed by 4 bases and the J gene end by 4 bases; junction bases not matched to a gene: 7. The CDR3 has 14 residues. The DNA for the CDR3 is TGTGCCAGCAGCCCGGGACAGTTCCTCTATGGCTACACCTTC. Encoded protein: CASSPGQFLYGYTF.

The V and J genes are TRBV4-3 and TRBJ2-5; TRBD1 aligns across 11 bases. Per the germline V gene, CDR1 is LGHNA and CDR2 is YSLEER. The CDR3 spans 15 residues. J lost 4 bases, V lost 3 bases, and 4 bases had no gene match. CDR3 sequence reads: CASSHWTGGGETQYF. Here the CDR3 DNA reads TGCGCCAGCAGCCATTGGACAGGGGGCGGAGAGACCCAGTACTTC.

The chain links TRBV27 to TRBJ2-3, with 7 bases identical to TRBD1. The V gene's germline CDR1 is MNHEY and CDR2 SMNVEV (reference sequence). The CDR3 length is 14 residues. The J segment lost 2 bases and the V segment lost 3 bases, leaving 2 bases of the junction unmatched. The CDR3 nucleotides read TGTGCCAGCAGTTTTACAGGGGACACAGATACGCAGTATTTT. Encoded protein: CASSFTGDTDTQYF.

V usage is TRBV28 and J usage is TRBJ1-2, with 7 bases that match TRBD1. The J segment lost 3 bases and the V segment lost 10 bases, leaving 5 bases of the junction unmatched. Germline CDR1 and CDR2: MDHEN and SYDVKM. This CDR3 has 12 amino acids. CDR3 loop: CATDGTDYGYTF. DNA of the CDR3: TGTGCCACCGACGGGACAGACTATGGCTACACCTTC.

The CDR3 DNA reads as TGTGCCAGCAGCCTGACTAGCAGGGCCTACGAGCAGTACTTC. Translating gives CASSLTSRAYEQYF. The chain employs TRBV13 and TRBJ2-7, with TRBD2 identical over 7 bases. Looked up from germline, CDR1 is PRHDT and CDR2 is FYEKMQ (reference sequence). The CDR3 is made up of 14 amino acids. V shed 5 bases, J shed 2 bases, and the junction held 6 bases outside the gene matches.

The chain combines TRBV25-1 with TRBJ1-2; 8 bases fit TRBD1. Germline V lookup: CDR1 MGHDK, CDR2 SYGVNS. V dropped 4 bases and J dropped 6; count of bases not matched to a gene: 13. The CDR3 runs to 16 residues. Written as DNA, the CDR3 is TGTGCCAGCAGTGCCCAGGACAGGGCACCTGCAGATGGCTACACCTTC. It encodes CASSAQDRAPADGYTF.

This chain joins TRBV14 and TRBJ2-1; 9 nucleotides agree with TRBD1. The CDR3 totals 16 residues. Unmatched junction bases numbered 8, after V lost 5 bases and J lost 3 bases. Germline V lookup: CDR1 SGHDN, CDR2 FVKESK. CDR3 amino acids: CASSGLGTGLYNEQFF. The DNA for the CDR3 is TGTGCCAGCAGCGGTCTAGGGACAGGGCTCTACAATGAGCAGTTCTTC.

The chain joins TRBV19 to TRBJ2-2, with D possibly TRBD1 on 5 matching bases. V shed 5 bases and J shed 1 base, with 11 bases lying between them. There are 15 residues in the CDR3. The germline V gene encodes CDR1 LNHDA and CDR2 SQIVND (reference sequence). For the CDR3, the DNA is TGTGCCAGTAGTGTGACAGTGTTGAACACCGGGGAGCTGTTTTTT. This encodes CASSVTVLNTGELFF.

This clone was detected only once. This chain links TRBV5-5 with TRBJ2-7; the D gene is possibly TRBD1 (6 bases). The V gene's germline CDR1 is SGHKS and CDR2 YYEKEE (reference sequence). Trimming removed 6 bases from V and 3 bases from J, with 19 bases in between. The CDR3 covers 15 residues. DNA of the CDR3: TGTGCCAGCACCTTCTCCGGGACACCATTCTACGAGCAGTACTTC. Amino acids: CASTFSGTPFYEQYF.

J is TRBJ2-7 and V is TRBV7-2; 8 bases are shared with TRBD1. The CDR3 length is 15 residues. Germline V gene lookup returns CDR1 SGHTA and CDR2 FQGNSA. The V and J ends lost 1 base and 1 base, in that order; junction bases with no gene match: 3. As DNA, the CDR3 is TGTGCCAGCAGCTTAGTCGACAGGGGATCCTACGAGCAGTACTTC. Amino acids: CASSLVDRGSYEQYF. Filled out from reference TRBV7-2 and TRBJ2-7, the complete variable domain reads GAGVSQSPSNKVTEKGKDVELRCDPISGHTALYWYRQSLGQGLEFLIYFQGNSAPDKSGLPSDRFSAERTGGSVSTLTIQRTQQEDSAVYLCASSLVDRGSYEQYFGPGTRLTVT.

This chain joins TRBV28 and TRBJ2-2, with D perhaps TRBD1 (6 bases). The CDR3 consists of 15 residues. Germline CDR1 is MDHEN and CDR2 is SYDVKM. The V end was cut by 5 bases, the J end by 2 bases, with 12 bases between. The CDR3 DNA sequence: TGTGCCAGCAGTACCGGGACAACTAACACCGGGGAGCTGTTTTTT. It specifies CASSTGTTNTGELFF.